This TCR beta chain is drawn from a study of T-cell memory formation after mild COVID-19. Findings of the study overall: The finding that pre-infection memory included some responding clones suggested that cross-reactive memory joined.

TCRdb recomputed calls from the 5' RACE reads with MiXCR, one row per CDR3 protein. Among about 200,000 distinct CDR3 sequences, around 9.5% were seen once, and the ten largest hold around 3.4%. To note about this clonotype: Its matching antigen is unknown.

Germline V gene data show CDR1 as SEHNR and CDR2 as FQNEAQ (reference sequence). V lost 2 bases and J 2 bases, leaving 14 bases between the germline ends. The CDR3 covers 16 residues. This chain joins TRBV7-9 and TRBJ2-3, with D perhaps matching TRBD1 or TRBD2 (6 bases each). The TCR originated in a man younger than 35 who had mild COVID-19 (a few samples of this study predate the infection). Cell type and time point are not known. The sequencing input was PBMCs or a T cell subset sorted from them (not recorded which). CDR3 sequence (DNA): TGTGCCAGCAGCTTACGGTTAGGGGGACTCACAGATACGCAGTATTTT. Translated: CASSLRLGGLTDTQYF.